The clone carrying this T cell receptor (beta chain) was picked up a small number of times. This sample was included in a study of cytomegalovirus exposure and HLA in healthy donors. Amplification used 60 Vbeta primers and 13 Jbeta primers. Produced via immunoSEQ multiplex PCR; TCRdb's table is partial and in-frame only. This sample has 100,000 to 120,000 clones, with roughly 70% found just once. The CDR3 spans 13 residues. Germline loops: CDR1 MNHEY, CDR2 SVGAGI. V was trimmed by 2 bases and J by 1 base, leaving 5 bases between them. Source material: PBMCs. The origin of this receptor is a man aged 35 to 55 in good health and CMV-seronegative. The V gene is TRBV6-5, the J gene TRBJ1-1, with no clear D. The CDR3, as DNA: TGTGCCAGCAGTTACGGGCAGAACACTGAAGCTTTCTTT. Its protein product is CASSYGQNTEAFF.